This record looks at one T cell receptor (beta chain) sequence and its context. A few counts support this clonotype. No antigen is known for it. One base away there is no much larger clone; base qualities are not given. These data belong to a study of blood T cells in healthy people across ages (dated by TCRdb to about 2015). As for the study more broadly: Template switching captured roughly one uniquely barcoded TCR beta cDNA molecule per two T cells in model experiments. Age-related changes in TCR beta repertoire diversity were measured in the study by deep sequencing normalized with unique cDNA molecular identifiers. The donors were divided into four age groups: young (average roughly 15 years), middle-aged (approximately 39), aged (about 62) and long-lived (about 84). To avoid experimental bias, donors of different ages were spread randomly across the sequencing lanes. Using the same blood draw, the study looked at two additional independent replicas of 1 million unique cDNA reads for two donors, one aged 18 to 29 and the other aged 80 or older. Beyond this particular receptor, the publication reports: The percentage of naive T cells measured by flow cytometry correlated strongly with observed TCR beta diversity. Observed TCR beta diversity per million T cells fell roughly linearly with age, and a significant reduction was already apparent by age roughly 41. Bulk unsorted PBMC profiling prevented conclusive comparison of naive and antigen-experienced compartments. Because donor CMV infection status was unknown, age-related changes in expanded clonotypes were potentially confounded. Estimates of total diversity based on one million sequenced T cells were considered lower bounds and underestimates. Compared with the aged group, more naive CD4+ T cells, fewer expanded clones and increased TCR diversity were shown by the long-lived group, suggesting age selection.

The donors were roughly 39 Caucasian individuals from Russia, aged 6 to 90 years, who were systemically healthy. Each donor gave about 9.8 milliliters of peripheral blood, drawn into EDTA-treated Vacutainer tubes. PBMCs were isolated by Ficoll-Paque density-gradient centrifugation, with at least 6 million obtained per sample. Total RNA, at least 6 micrograms per sample, was extracted from PBMCs with Trizol reagent. For every donor, an aliquot of PBMCs went through flow cytometry to measure the percentages of naive CD45RAhigh/CD27high T cells. Library preparation employed 5' RACE. Sequencing was carried out with an Illumina HiSeq 2500. The second PCR ran for about 6 to 11 cycles and used a J-beta primer mix along with a sample-barcoded 5' primer. A unique molecular identifier was introduced onto each TCR beta cDNA molecule by a template-switch 5' adaptor carrying 12 random nucleotides. At least 2.5 million CDR3-containing paired-end reads were obtained from each sample. The Mint cDNA synthesis kit, primed by a TRBC-specific oligonucleotide, was used to synthesize first-strand cDNA from all RNA. All cDNA was treated with uracil-DNA glycosylase and then went through a first 18-cycle PCR with the universal primers M1SS and BC2_uni_R. On the study's bioinformatics: Each sample was normalized by randomly selecting 1 million high-quality reads, each carrying a distinct molecular identifier. Reads with shared molecular identifiers were discarded instead of being binned into consensus sequences. CDR3 identification, clonotype clustering and error correction used MiTCR with a Q25 quality threshold and the strictest error-elimination algorithm. Lower-bound total TCR beta diversity was estimated with a nonparametric unseen species model using Euler transformation. TCRdb took the public reads, trimmed them with fastp at Q25, ran MiXCR for clone calling and kept in-frame beta chains. Merged by CDR3 protein, the rows form single entries marked with the most common genes and DNA. V and J calls and clone size were set by TCRdb, not the authors. This sample holds some 790,000 distinct CDR3 sequences; more than 25% were observed only once. The ten largest make up 15% to 20% of the sample.

Its CDR3 holds 18 amino acids, cysteine through phenylalanine. Of all the DNA, just the CDR3 is kept, 54 bases in frame from base 1. Germline trimming amounts to 4 bases on V and 1 base on J, with 13 as the count of junction bases outside the gene matches. CDR1 LGHDT and CDR2 YNNKEL were looked up in the germline V gene (reference sequence). The sequence joins TRBV3-1 to TRBJ1-1; 9 central nucleotides agree with TRBD1. This clonotype originated in a woman older than 75 in good health. Material for sequencing was blood. The CDR3 protein is CASSRRGGQGSPNTEAFF. The DNA sequence is given as TGTGCCAGCAGCCGCCGCGGGGGACAGGGATCCCCGAACACTGAAGCTTTCTTT.